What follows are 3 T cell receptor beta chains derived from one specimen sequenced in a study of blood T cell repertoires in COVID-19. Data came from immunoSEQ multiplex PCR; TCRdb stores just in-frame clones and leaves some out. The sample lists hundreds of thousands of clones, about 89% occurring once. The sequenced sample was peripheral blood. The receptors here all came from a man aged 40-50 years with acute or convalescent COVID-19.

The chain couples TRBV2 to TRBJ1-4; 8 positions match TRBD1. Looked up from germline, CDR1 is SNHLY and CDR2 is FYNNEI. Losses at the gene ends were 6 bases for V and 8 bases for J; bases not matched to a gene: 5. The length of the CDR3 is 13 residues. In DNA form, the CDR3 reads TGTGCCAGCAGCCTACAGGGGGGAGAAAAACTGTTTTTT. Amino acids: CASSLQGGEKLFF.

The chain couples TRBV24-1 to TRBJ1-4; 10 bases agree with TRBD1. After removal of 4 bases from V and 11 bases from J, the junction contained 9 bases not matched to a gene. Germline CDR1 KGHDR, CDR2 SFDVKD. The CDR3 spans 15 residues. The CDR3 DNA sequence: TGTGCCACCAGTGACCCTAGGACAGGGGGGGAGAAACTGTTTTTT. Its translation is CATSDPRTGGEKLFF.

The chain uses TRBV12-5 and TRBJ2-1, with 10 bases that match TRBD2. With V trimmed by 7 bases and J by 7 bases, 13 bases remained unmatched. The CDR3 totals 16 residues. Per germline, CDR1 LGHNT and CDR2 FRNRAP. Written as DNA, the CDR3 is TGTGCTAGTGAAAGGGAGCGGGGGGGCCGGTCGAATGAGCAGTTCTTC. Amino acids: CASERERGGRSNEQFF.